The entry below gives a single T cell receptor beta chain sequence along with its context. Its antigen is currently unknown. It was with 60 Vbeta and 13 Jbeta primers that the PCR ran. The data were produced by immunoSEQ multiplex PCR, yet TCRdb's version contains in-frame clones alone and is incomplete. Of 75,000 to 95,000 clones listed, over 80% are singletons. These data originate in a study of cytomegalovirus exposure and HLA in healthy donors. About the research overall: Genotyping showed 81% of fewer than 500 donors falling in the Caucasian-associated ancestry cluster. Findings and caveats of the study: An Asian-associated ancestry cluster reportedly showed fewer N-insertions than the approximately 660-donor mean in a later analysis.

The source is a man between 18 and 35 years old in good health and CMV-seronegative. The sample comprised PBMCs.

The CDR3 here is CASREGTQYYEQYF. The CDR3 region has the DNA TGTGCCAGCAGGGAGGGGACCCAATACTACGAGCAGTACTTC. The rearrangement links TRBV27 to TRBJ2-7; D might be TRBD2 (6 bases). The length of the CDR3 is 14 residues. V dropped 6 bases and J dropped 3 bases, with 15 bases sitting between them. The germline CDR1 and CDR2 sequences are MNHEY and SMNVEV (reference sequence).